This T cell receptor (beta chain) was identified in a study of cytomegalovirus exposure and HLA in healthy donors. The study, taken as a whole, reports: It was only CMV serostatus that was available as immune exposure information.

A word on this clone: The antigen is unknown.

PCR used 60 Vbeta primers and 13 Jbeta primers. The table came from immunoSEQ multiplex PCR; TCRdb's copy has only in-frame clones and leaves some out. In the table there are around 170,000 clones, approximately 84% of which are singletons. V was cut by 4 bases and J by 3 bases, with 10 bases left in between. This CDR3 contains 13 residues. Per the germline V gene, CDR1 is SGHRS and CDR2 is YFSETQ. The receptor's source is a woman in her forties or fifties in good health and CMV-seropositive. The chain uses TRBV5-1 and TRBJ2-5; tentative D call: TRBD2 (5 bases). Sequenced input: PBMCs. The DNA of the CDR3 is TGCGCCAGCAGCACGAGCGGAGAAGAGACCCAGTACTTC. This codes for CASSTSGEETQYF.